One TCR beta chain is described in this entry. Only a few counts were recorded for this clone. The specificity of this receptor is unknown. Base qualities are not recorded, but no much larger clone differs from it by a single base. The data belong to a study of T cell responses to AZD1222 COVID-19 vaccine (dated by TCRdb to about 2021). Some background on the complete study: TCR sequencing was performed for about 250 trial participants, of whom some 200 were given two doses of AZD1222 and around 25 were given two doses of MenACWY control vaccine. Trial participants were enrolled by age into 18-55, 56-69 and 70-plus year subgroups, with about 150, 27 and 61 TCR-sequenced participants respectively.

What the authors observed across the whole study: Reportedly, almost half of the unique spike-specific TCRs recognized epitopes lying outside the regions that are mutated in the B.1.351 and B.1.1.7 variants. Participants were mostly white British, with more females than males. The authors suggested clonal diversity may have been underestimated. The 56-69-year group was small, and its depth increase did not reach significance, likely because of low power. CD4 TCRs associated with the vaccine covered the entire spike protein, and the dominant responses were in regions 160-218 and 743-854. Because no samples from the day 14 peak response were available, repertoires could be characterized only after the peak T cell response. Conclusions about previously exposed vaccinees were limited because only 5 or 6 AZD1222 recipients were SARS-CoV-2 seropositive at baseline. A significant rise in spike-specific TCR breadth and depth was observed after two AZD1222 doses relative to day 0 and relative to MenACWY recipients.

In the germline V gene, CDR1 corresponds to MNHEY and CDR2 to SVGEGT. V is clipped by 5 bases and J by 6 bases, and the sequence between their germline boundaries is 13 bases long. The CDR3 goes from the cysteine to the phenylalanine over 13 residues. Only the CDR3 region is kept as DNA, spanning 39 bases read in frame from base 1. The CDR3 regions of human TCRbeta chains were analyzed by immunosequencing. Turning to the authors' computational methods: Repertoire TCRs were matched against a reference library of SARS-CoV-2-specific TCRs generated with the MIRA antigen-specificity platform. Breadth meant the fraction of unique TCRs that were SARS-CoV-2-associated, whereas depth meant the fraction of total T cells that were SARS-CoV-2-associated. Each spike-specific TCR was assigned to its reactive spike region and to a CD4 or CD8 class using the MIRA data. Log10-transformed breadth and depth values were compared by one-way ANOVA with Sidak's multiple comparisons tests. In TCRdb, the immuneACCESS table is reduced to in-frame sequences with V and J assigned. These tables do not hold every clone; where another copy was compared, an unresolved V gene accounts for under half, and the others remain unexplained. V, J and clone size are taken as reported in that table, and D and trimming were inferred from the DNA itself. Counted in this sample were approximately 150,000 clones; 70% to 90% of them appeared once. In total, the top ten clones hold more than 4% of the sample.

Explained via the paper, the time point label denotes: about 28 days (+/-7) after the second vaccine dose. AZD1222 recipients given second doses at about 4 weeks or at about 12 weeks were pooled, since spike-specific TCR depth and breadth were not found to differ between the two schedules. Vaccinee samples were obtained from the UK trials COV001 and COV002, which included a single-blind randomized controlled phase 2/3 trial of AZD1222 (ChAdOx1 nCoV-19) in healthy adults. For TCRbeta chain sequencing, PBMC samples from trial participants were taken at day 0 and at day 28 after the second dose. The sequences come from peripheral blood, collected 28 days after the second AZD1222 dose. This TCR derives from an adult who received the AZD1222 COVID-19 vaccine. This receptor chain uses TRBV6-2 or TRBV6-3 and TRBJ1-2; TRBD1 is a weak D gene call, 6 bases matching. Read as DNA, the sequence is TGTGCCAGCAGTACGGGGGGGCTTGATGGCTACACCTTC. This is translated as CASSTGGLDGYTF.